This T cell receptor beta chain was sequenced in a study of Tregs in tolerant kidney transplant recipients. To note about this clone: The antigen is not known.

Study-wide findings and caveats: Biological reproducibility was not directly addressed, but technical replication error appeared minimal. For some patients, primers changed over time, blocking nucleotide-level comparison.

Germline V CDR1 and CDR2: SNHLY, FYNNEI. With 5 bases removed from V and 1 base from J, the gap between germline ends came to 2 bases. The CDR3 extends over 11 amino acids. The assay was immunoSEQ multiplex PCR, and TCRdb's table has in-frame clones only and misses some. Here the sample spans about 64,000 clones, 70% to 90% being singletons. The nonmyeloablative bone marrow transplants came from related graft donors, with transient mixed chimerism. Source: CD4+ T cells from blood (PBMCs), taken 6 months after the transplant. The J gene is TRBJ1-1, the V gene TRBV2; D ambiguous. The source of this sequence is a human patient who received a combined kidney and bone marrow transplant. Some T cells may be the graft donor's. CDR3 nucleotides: TGTGCCAGCAGTCGGAACACTGAAGCTTTCTTT. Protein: CASSRNTEAFF.